This T cell receptor (beta chain) was identified in a study of blood T cell repertoires in COVID-19. Germline V gene sequence: CDR1 MNHEY, CDR2 SVGAGI. The CDR3 is made up of 14 amino acids. Trimming cost V 8 bases and J 8 bases; bases outside gene matches: 13. Sequenced by immunoSEQ multiplex PCR; TCRdb stores in-frame clones only, minus some. The table shows 150,000 to 200,000 clones, with around nine tenths occurring only once. The V and J genes are TRBV6-5 and TRBJ1-2; 8 nucleotides align to TRBD1. The origin of this receptor is a man between 35 and 55 years old with active or convalescent COVID-19. The sample was peripheral blood. DNA for the CDR3: TGTGCCAGCTTCCTCGGACAGGGACGATACGGCTACACCTTC. Translation: CASFLGQGRYGYTF.